Listed below are T cell receptor beta chains from one sample, sequenced in a study of cytomegalovirus exposure and HLA in healthy donors. Generated by immunoSEQ multiplex PCR, the TCRdb table keeps only in-frame clones and is missing some. Seen here are around 100,000 clones, roughly 68% observed once, and the top ten hold around 9%. What was sequenced was PBMCs. The source is a man aged 30 to 45 in good health and CMV-seropositive. Both conserved end residues are part of each CDR3. A D gene is named only where the DNA matches it firmly. Expanded clones are given a class, and other clones once, few, many or no size at all.

TRBV10-3	-	TRBJ2-3	-	TGTGCCATCAGTGAGGGTACAAAAACAGATACGCAGTATTTT	CAISEGTKTDTQYF
TRBV30	-	TRBJ2-6	-	TGTGCCTGGTCCCTGGGGCTTGGGGCCAACGTCCTGACTTTC	CAWSLGLGANVLTF
TRBV30	-	TRBJ1-2	TRBD1	TGTGCCTGGAGTGTAAGGGACAGGGCCCCCTATGGCTACACCTTC	CAWSVRDRAPYGYTF
TRBV27	-	TRBJ2-2	TRBD2	TGTGCCAGCAGTTTGGGGAGGGGAGGAACACAAGCGAACACCGGGGAGCTGTTTTTT	CASSLGRGGTQANTGELFF
TRBV9	-	TRBJ2-2	TRBD1	TGTGCCAGCAGCGAGACAGGGGACACCGGGGAGCTGTTTTTT	CASSETGDTGELFF
TRBV4-1	few	TRBJ2-3	-	TGCGCCAGCAGCCAAGGGCAGAGCGAGGATACGCAGTATTTT	CASSQGQSEDTQYF
TRBV9	few	TRBJ2-3	TRBD2	TGTGCCAGCACAGCGGGACTCAGGGATACGCAGTATTTT	CASTAGLRDTQYF
TRBV2	-	TRBJ1-1	-	TGTGCCAGCAGTGAGTTTGGACAGAACACTGAAGCTTTCTTT	CASSEFGQNTEAFF
TRBV27	-	TRBJ1-1	TRBD1	TGTGTCAGCAGTTCTTGGGACCAGGGGGCTGGCGGTGAAGCTTTCTTT	CVSSSWDQGAGGEAFF
TRBV28	once	TRBJ2-4	-	TGTGCCAGCAGTCTCCCCGCGGCGGGGATCCAAAACATTCAGTACTTC	CASSLPAAGIQNIQYF
TRBV7-2	few	TRBJ2-7	TRBD2	TGTGCCAGCAACCCCGGGACTAGCGGGGGGGCGCGCTTC	CASNPGTSGGARF
TRBV2	few	TRBJ2-3	-	TGTGCCAGCAGGAAACTAGCACCGAGCACAGATACGCAGTATTTT	CASRKLAPSTDTQYF
TRBV18	few	TRBJ1-1	-	TGTGCCAGCCACACAGGGATGAACACTGAAGCTTTCTTT	CASHTGMNTEAFF
TRBV9	few	TRBJ2-5	TRBD1	TGTGCCAGCAGCGTAGGAGGGACAGCGACTAAGGCGGAGACCCAGTACTTC	CASSVGGTATKAETQYF
TRBV28	-	TRBJ1-1	TRBD1	TGTGCCAGCAGTTCCACAGGGGTCTCGTTGAACACTGAAGCTTTCTTT	CASSSTGVSLNTEAFF
TRBV4-3	-	TRBJ1-2	-	TGCGCCAGCAGCCAAGAGGTCCCCTTTGCAGGGGCCGGGGGCTACACCTTC	CASSQEVPFAGAGGYTF